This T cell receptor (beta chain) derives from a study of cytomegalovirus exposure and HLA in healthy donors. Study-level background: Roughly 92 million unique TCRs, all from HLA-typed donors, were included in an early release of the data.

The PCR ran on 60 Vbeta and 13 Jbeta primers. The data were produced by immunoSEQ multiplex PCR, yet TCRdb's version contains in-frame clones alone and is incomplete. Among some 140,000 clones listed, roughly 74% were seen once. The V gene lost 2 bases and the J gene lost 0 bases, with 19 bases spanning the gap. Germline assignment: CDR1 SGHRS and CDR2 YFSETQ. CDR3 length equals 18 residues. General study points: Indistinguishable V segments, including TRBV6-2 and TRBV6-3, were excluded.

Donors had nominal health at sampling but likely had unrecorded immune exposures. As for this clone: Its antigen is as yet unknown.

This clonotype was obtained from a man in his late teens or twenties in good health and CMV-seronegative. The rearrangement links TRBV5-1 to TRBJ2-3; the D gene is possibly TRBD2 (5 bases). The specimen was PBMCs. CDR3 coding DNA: TGCGCCAGCAGCTTCACGGGATCAGCTTTCTATAGCACAGATACGCAGTATTTT. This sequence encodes CASSFTGSAFYSTDTQYF.